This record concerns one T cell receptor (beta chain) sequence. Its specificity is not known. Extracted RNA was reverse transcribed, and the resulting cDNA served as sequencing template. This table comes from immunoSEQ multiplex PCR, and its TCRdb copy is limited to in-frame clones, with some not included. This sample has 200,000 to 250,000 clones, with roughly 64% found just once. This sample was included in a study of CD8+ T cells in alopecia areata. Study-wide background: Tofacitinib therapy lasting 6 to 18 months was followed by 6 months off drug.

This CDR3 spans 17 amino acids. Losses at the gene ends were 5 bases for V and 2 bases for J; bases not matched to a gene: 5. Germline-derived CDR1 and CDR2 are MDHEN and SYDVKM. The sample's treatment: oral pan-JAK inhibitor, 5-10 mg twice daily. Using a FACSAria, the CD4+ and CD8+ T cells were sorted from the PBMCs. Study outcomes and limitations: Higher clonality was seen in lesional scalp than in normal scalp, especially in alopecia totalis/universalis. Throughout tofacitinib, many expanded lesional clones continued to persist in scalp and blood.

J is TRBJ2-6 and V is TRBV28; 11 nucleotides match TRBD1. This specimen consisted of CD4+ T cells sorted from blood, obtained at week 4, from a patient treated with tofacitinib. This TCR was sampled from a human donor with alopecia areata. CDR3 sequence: CASSPGQGETGANVLTF. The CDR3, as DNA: TGTGCCAGCAGTCCGGGACAGGGGGAAACTGGGGCCAACGTCCTGACTTTC.